Sequencing of this T cell receptor beta chain was carried out in a study of blood T cell repertoires in COVID-19. Original processing notes: Quantification of nucleated cells was approximated via reference gene primer amplification. Generated by immunoSEQ multiplex PCR, the TCRdb table keeps only in-frame clones and is missing some. The V and J calls and clone size were taken over from that table, and D and trimming were inferred from the DNA. Of 250,000 to 300,000 clones in the sample, 81% are singletons; the top ten hold 2.5% to 3%. This clone was seen at least ten times. This CDR3 has 13 residues. The V and J ends lost 4 bases and 4 bases respectively, with 11 bases between them. Looked up from germline, CDR1 is SGHTS and CDR2 is YDEGEE.

The sequencing input was peripheral blood. This chain links TRBV5-8 with TRBJ1-2; perhaps TRBD1 as D (5 bases). The origin of this receptor is a woman aged 60-75 years with active or convalescent COVID-19. The CDR3 region has the DNA TGTGCCAGCAGCCATGAACAGGTCTATGGCTACACCTTC. It yields the protein CASSHEQVYGYTF.